The 18 T cell receptor beta chains reported below all come from one sample, sequenced in a study of OX40 agonist ivuxolimab in advanced cancers. The table came from immunoSEQ multiplex PCR; TCRdb's copy has only in-frame clones and leaves some out. The table includes fewer than 25,000 clones, roughly 80% detected once. The sample consisted of CD4+ or CD8+ T cells sorted from blood, taken in a trial of the OX40 agonist ivuxolimab. The receptor source for this set is an adult with an advanced solid tumor such as melanoma, head and neck, liver or kidney cancer.

The V and J genes are TRBV6-1 and TRBJ2-3; tentatively, D is TRBD1 or TRBD2 (6 bases each). Trimming removed 1 base at V and 1 base at J, with 15 bases between. Germline CDR1 and CDR2: MNHNS and SASEGT. There are 17 residues in the CDR3. The CDR3 sequence is CASSEGMGGGRTDTQYF. The CDR3 nucleotides read TGTGCCAGCAGTGAAGGGATGGGGGGCGGTCGCACAGATACGCAGTATTTT.

V is TRBV18 and J is TRBJ2-7; 8 positions agree with TRBD1. This CDR3 has 16 amino acids. CDR1 KGHSH and CDR2 LQKENI come from the germline V gene. V dropped 3 bases and J dropped 0; count of bases not matched to a gene: 7. CDR3 amino acids: CASSPQTRGPSYEQYF. DNA for the CDR3: TGTGCCAGCTCACCCCAGACCAGGGGGCCCTCCTACGAGCAGTACTTC.

The chain is built from TRBV16 and TRBJ1-4; D is undetermined. Germline CDR1 is KGHSY and CDR2 is FQNENV. V lost 1 base, J lost 8 bases, and 14 bases lay in between. This CDR3 is built from 15 residues. As DNA, the CDR3 is TGTGCCAGCAGCCAATATCGACTTGTGGGGGAAAAACTGTTTTTT. Its translation is CASSQYRLVGEKLFF.

This clone came up a few times. The chain combines TRBV7-3 with TRBJ2-2; 7 nucleotides line up with TRBD2. The germline CDR1 and CDR2 sequences are SGHTA and FQGTGA. The CDR3 extends over 15 amino acids. The junction had 2 bases not matched to a gene; V was cut back by 3 bases and J by 1 base. The CDR3 nucleotides are TGTGCCAGCAGCTTGACGGGGGGGAACACCGGGGAGCTGTTTTTT. Translation gives CASSLTGGNTGELFF.

This clone came up a few times. The V gene is TRBV25-1, the J gene TRBJ2-7, with D hard to call. Germline loops: CDR1 MGHDK, CDR2 SYGVNS. V dropped 8 bases and J dropped 4 bases, with 9 bases sitting between them. The CDR3 contains 11 residues. The DNA for the CDR3 is TGTGCCAGCGGGTCCACATACGAGCAGTACTTC. Its translation: CASGSTYEQYF.

This clone was recorded once. The genes are TRBV30 and TRBJ2-1; possibly TRBD2 for D (5 bases). Germline V gives CDR1 GTSNPN, CDR2 SVGIG (reference sequence). Trimming left V 0 bases short and J 8 bases short, with 8 bases between. This CDR3 has 12 residues. The CDR3 is CAWSVHGDEQFF. The CDR3 bases are TGTGCCTGGAGTGTGCACGGGGATGAGCAGTTCTTC. The whole variable domain, filled in from reference TRBV30 and TRBJ2-1, reads SQTIHQWPATLVQPVGSPLSLECTVEGTSNPNLYWYRQAAGRGLQLLFYSVGIGQISSEVPQNLSASRPQDRQFILSSKKLLLSDSGFYLCAWSVHGDEQFFGPGTRLTVL.

The chain employs TRBV7-6 and TRBJ1-3, with D uncertain. Germline V gives CDR1 SGHVS, CDR2 FNYEAQ. Trimming took off 8 bases at V and 4 bases at J, with 9 bases between the two ends. This CDR3 has 12 amino acids. The CDR3 DNA reads as TGTGCCAGCTTTGGAGGGGGAAACACCATATATTTT. It specifies CASFGGGNTIYF. Full variable domain (remainder filled in from reference TRBV7-6 and TRBJ1-3): GAGVSQSPRYKVTKRGQDVALRCDPISGHVSLYWYRQALGQGPEFLTYFNYEAQQDKSGLPNDRFSAERPEGSISTLTIQRTEQRDSAMYRCASFGGGNTIYFGEGSWLTVV.

This clone rates as medium-sized. The J gene is TRBJ1-1, the V gene TRBV19; a possible D gene is TRBD1 (6 bases). This CDR3 has 15 amino acids. Looked up from germline, CDR1 is LNHDA and CDR2 is SQIVND (reference sequence). Deletions cut 7 bases from V and 3 bases from J, with 18 bases between. The CDR3 is CASIHSGGADTEAFF. The CDR3 DNA is TGTGCCAGTATCCATAGTGGGGGCGCTGACACTGAAGCTTTCTTT.

V is TRBV27 and J is TRBJ2-1, with 7 bases fitting TRBD2. Germline trimming cut 5 bases from V and 4 bases from J; bases unmatched to any gene: 14. The CDR3 consists of 17 residues. Germline lookup yields CDR1 MNHEY and CDR2 SMNVEV (reference sequence). The CDR3 nucleotides are TGTGCCAGCAGTCCCCTACTTTCTAGCGGTCTTTACAATGAGCAGTTCTTC. This encodes CASSPLLSSGLYNEQFF.

The rearrangement links TRBV5-1 to TRBJ1-1; D unresolved. V was cut by 0 bases and J by 1 base, with 7 bases left in between. The CDR3 consists of 14 residues. In germline, CDR1 is SGHRS, CDR2 YFSETQ. CDR3: CASSLGAANTEAFF. DNA of the CDR3: TGCGCCAGCAGCTTGGGGGCAGCGAACACTGAAGCTTTCTTT.

This chain links TRBV11-2 with TRBJ1-2, with 7 bases lining up with TRBD1. The length of the CDR3 is 12 residues. V lost 8 bases to trimming and J lost 6 bases; unmatched junction nucleotides: 6. Germline V gene data show CDR1 as SGHAT and CDR2 as FQNNGV. In DNA, the CDR3 is TGTGCCAGCGGAACAACAGGGGATGGCTACACCTTC. It yields the protein CASGTTGDGYTF.

The genes are TRBV10-3 and TRBJ2-2; maybe TRBD2 (6 bases). Per germline, CDR1 ENHRY and CDR2 SYGVKD. V lost 8 bases to trimming and J lost 7 bases, with 20 bases between them. The CDR3 loop spans 15 amino acids. CDR3 sequence reads: CAILSTSSEHGELFF. The DNA for the CDR3 is TGTGCCATCCTTTCAACTAGCTCAGAACACGGGGAGCTGTTTTTT.

The CDR3 spells CASSSGQEISYEQYF. Here the CDR3 DNA reads TGTGCCAGCAGTTCGGGACAGGAGATCTCCTACGAGCAGTACTTC. The rearrangement links TRBV28 to TRBJ2-7; 8 nucleotides match TRBD1. There are 15 residues in the CDR3. The V gene end was trimmed by 4 bases and the J gene end by 0 bases; junction bases not matched to a gene: 5. Germline-derived CDR1 and CDR2 are MDHEN and SYDVKM.

The V and J genes are TRBV6-4 and TRBJ1-2, with 9 positions matching TRBD1. V trimming: 3 bases; J trimming: 5 bases; junction bases outside the gene matches: 10. The CDR3 runs 16 residues. Germline CDR1 and CDR2: MRHNA and SNTAGT. The CDR3 sequence is CASSESTGGIGYGYTF. The CDR3 region has the DNA TGTGCCAGCAGTGAATCGACAGGGGGAATAGGGTATGGCTACACCTTC.

This clone is deemed medium-sized. This chain joins TRBV4-2 and TRBJ2-1; 10 bases fit TRBD2. The CDR3 runs to 16 residues. J lost 6 bases, V lost 3 bases, and 8 bases had no gene match. The V gene's germline CDR1 is LGHNA and CDR2 YNFKEQ. In nucleotides, the CDR3 is TGTGCCAGCAGCCAGGACCCAGCGGGGGGGCTCAATGAGCAGTTCTTC. Protein product: CASSQDPAGGLNEQFF.

This clone has just one count. This chain uses TRBV11-1 with TRBJ2-7, with D hard to call. The CDR3 contains 13 residues. Deletions cut 3 bases from V and 2 bases from J, with 8 bases between. CDR1 SGHAT and CDR2 FQDESV come from the germline V gene (reference sequence). The CDR3 coding sequence is TGTGCCAGCAGCTTCGCAGGAACCTACGAGCAGTACTTC. It codes for CASSFAGTYEQYF. Filled out from reference TRBV11-1 and TRBJ2-7, the complete variable domain reads EAEVAQSPRYKITEKSQAVAFWCDPISGHATLYWYRQILGQGPELLVQFQDESVVDDSQLPKDRFSAERLKGVDSTLKIQPAELGDSAMYLCASSFAGTYEQYFGPGTRLTVT.

The rearrangement joins TRBV27 to TRBJ2-3; 12 bases line up with TRBD2. The ends lost 8 bases at V and 7 bases at J; junction bases unmatched: 7. The CDR3 totals 14 residues. CDR1 is MNHEY, CDR2 SMNVEV, per germline (reference sequence). In DNA form, the CDR3 reads TGTGCCAGCGCCCCTAGCGGGGGGGCTTATACGCAGTATTTT. Protein: CASAPSGGAYTQYF.

The chain is built from TRBV27 and TRBJ1-5; no reliable D call. Trimming removed 3 bases from V and 0 bases from J, with 3 bases in between. Germline CDR1 reads MNHEY; CDR2 reads SMNVEV (reference sequence). CDR3 length equals 13 residues. CDR3 loop: CASSLSSNQPQHF. The CDR3 bases are TGTGCCAGCAGTTTGAGTAGCAATCAGCCCCAGCATTTT.